The 11 T cell receptor beta chains reported below all come from one sample, sequenced in a study of blood T cell repertoires in COVID-19. This table comes from immunoSEQ multiplex PCR, and its TCRdb copy is limited to in-frame clones, with some not included. Among 200,000 or so clones listed, almost 80% were seen once. The sequencing input was peripheral blood. The receptors here all came from a man aged 55 to 70 with active or convalescent COVID-19.

This rearrangement joins TRBV7-9 to TRBJ1-2, with D perhaps matching TRBD1 (6 bases). Germline CDR1 is SEHNR and CDR2 is FQNEAQ (reference sequence). Trimming shortened V by 4 bases and J by 6 bases, and 12 bases separated the two germline ends. The CDR3 runs to 13 residues. CDR3 coding DNA: TGTGCCAGCAGCTGGCAGGGGTCGGATGGCTACACCTTC. It specifies CASSWQGSDGYTF.

In this sample, this clone turned up a few times. The chain joins TRBV28 to TRBJ2-7; 12 nucleotides match TRBD2. The CDR3 sequence is 14 residues long. The germline V gene has CDR1 MDHEN and CDR2 SYDVKM. V lost 2 bases to trimming and J lost 6 bases; unmatched junction nucleotides: 2. The CDR3 region is CASSLLAGGAEQYF. In DNA, the CDR3 is TGTGCCAGCAGTTTACTAGCGGGAGGGGCCGAGCAGTACTTC.

The chain carries TRBV5-6 and TRBJ2-1; 14 bases match TRBD2. Germline V gene lookup returns CDR1 SGHDT and CDR2 YYEEEE. This CDR3 spans 16 amino acids. V was clipped by 0 bases and J by 8 bases; unmatched bases: 4. The CDR3 reads CASSLEGLAGVYEQFF. The CDR3 bases are TGTGCCAGCAGCTTGGAGGGACTAGCGGGAGTTTATGAGCAGTTCTTC.

The chain has TRBV9 and TRBJ2-5, with no clear D. Looked up from germline, CDR1 is SGDLS and CDR2 is YYNGEE. Trimming removed 3 bases from V and 5 bases from J, with 17 bases in between. CDR3 length equals 15 residues. The CDR3 DNA sequence: TGTGCCAGCAGCGCCCGACAAAGTATGTCGGAGACCCAGTACTTC. This translates into CASSARQSMSETQYF.

This clone was detected ten times or more. J is TRBJ2-7 and V is TRBV27; TRBD2 matches 8 bases. This CDR3 spans 14 amino acids. Germline V CDR1 and CDR2: MNHEY, SMNVEV (reference sequence). V shed 3 bases, J shed 0 bases, and the junction held 1 base outside the gene matches. The DNA for the CDR3 is TGTGCCAGCAGTTTTAGCGGGATCTCCTACGAGCAGTACTTC. This codes for CASSFSGISYEQYF.

The chain uses TRBV7-2 and TRBJ2-7; 8 bases match TRBD2. CDR1 and CDR2 (germline): SGHTA, FQGNSA. The CDR3 runs to 15 residues. Trimming cost V 2 bases and J 3 bases; bases outside gene matches: 6. The CDR3 DNA follows: TGTGCCAGCAGCTTAAACGCGGGAGGTGTCTACGAGCAGTACTTC. Translating gives CASSLNAGGVYEQYF.

The chain recombines TRBV6-5 with TRBJ2-1; D gene ambiguous. Germline V gene sequence: CDR1 MNHEY, CDR2 SVGAGI. The CDR3 has 13 amino acids. The germline V and J ends were trimmed by 6 bases and 8 bases, with 14 bases remaining between them. In DNA, the CDR3 is TGTGCCAGCAGCCCCGAGAGGCAACATGAGCAGTTCTTC. It translates to CASSPERQHEQFF.

This chain joins TRBV6-2 or TRBV6-3 and TRBJ2-7, with 12 positions matching TRBD2. CDR1 and CDR2 from the germline V gene are MNHEY and SVGEGT. The length of the CDR3 is 15 residues. Trimming cost V 6 bases and J 6 bases; bases outside gene matches: 9. CDR3 loop: CASSLRTSGAGEQYF. DNA for the CDR3: TGTGCCAGCAGCCTTCGGACTAGCGGGGCTGGCGAGCAGTACTTC.

This rearrangement joins TRBV7-2 to TRBJ2-2; weak D call: TRBD1 (6 bases). Trimming took off 5 bases at V and 5 bases at J, with 15 bases between the two ends. CDR3 length equals 15 residues. CDR1 SGHTA and CDR2 FQGNSA come from the germline V gene. The CDR3 region has the DNA TGTGCCAGCAGCGGCAGGGGCCGATGGACCGGGGAGCTGTTTTTT. Protein sequence: CASSGRGRWTGELFF.

This sequence joins TRBV11-2 and TRBJ2-7; 10 bases match TRBD1. This CDR3 is built from 17 residues. Germline V gene sequence: CDR1 SGHAT, CDR2 FQNNGV. The ends lost 3 bases at V and 3 bases at J; junction bases unmatched: 11. The CDR3 nucleotides read TGTGCCAGCAGCTTTTTCCCGGGACAGGGGATGAGCTACGAGCAGTACTTC. It yields the protein CASSFFPGQGMSYEQYF.

The chain links TRBV7-2 to TRBJ2-2; D remains unclear. Germline CDR1 reads SGHTA; CDR2 reads FQGNSA. The CDR3 covers 15 residues. With 2 bases removed from V and 3 bases from J, the gap between germline ends came to 10 bases. CDR3 coding DNA: TGTGCCAGCAGCTTAAATGGCAGATACACCGGGGAGCTGTTTTTT. This translates into CASSLNGRYTGELFF.